These 22 T cell receptor beta chains originate from one sample sequenced in a study of blood T cell repertoires in COVID-19. Profiling relied on immunoSEQ multiplex PCR, and the TCRdb table lists in-frame clones only, not all of them. Among more than 120,000 clones listed, about 87% were seen once. The material sequenced was peripheral blood. Source of these receptors: a man aged 50 or older who had recovered from COVID-19.

This chain uses TRBV10-3 with TRBJ2-3, with 12 bases matching TRBD1. The CDR3 covers 15 residues. Trimming at V came to 5 bases and at J to 5 bases, leaving 5 bases not matched to a gene. Germline assignment: CDR1 ENHRY and CDR2 SYGVKD. In nucleotides, the CDR3 is TGTGCCATCAGTCCTCGGGACAGGGGGCAAGATACGCAGTATTTT. Translating it yields CAISPRDRGQDTQYF.

The genes are TRBV25-1 and TRBJ2-7; 11 bases agree with TRBD1. V trimming: 8 bases; J trimming: 7 bases; junction bases outside the gene matches: 7. This CDR3 has 13 residues. The germline V gene encodes CDR1 MGHDK and CDR2 SYGVNS. This chain's CDR3 is CASSGQGEKEQYF. Written as DNA, the CDR3 is TGTGCCAGCTCGGGACAGGGGGAGAAGGAGCAGTACTTC.

For the CDR3, the DNA is TGTGCCAGTAGTCCCGAACAGGGGGCGTATTCACCCCTCCACTTT. Translating it yields CASSPEQGAYSPLHF. The J gene is TRBJ1-6, the V gene TRBV19, with 9 nucleotides matching TRBD1. Germline values: CDR1 LNHDA, CDR2 SQIVND (reference sequence). J gave up 8 bases and V 5 bases, and 7 bases lay outside the gene matches. This CDR3 spans 15 amino acids.

This chain connects TRBV4-3 to TRBJ2-3; D remains ambiguous. Trimming removed 0 bases at V and 8 bases at J, with 15 bases between. The germline gives CDR1 LGHNA, CDR2 YSLEER. The CDR3 extends over 15 amino acids. CDR3 DNA sequence: TGCGCCAGCAGCCAAGATTGGCGCGGCGCTTTTACGCAGTATTTT. Amino acid sequence: CASSQDWRGAFTQYF.

V usage is TRBV6-2 or TRBV6-3 and J usage is TRBJ2-3; perhaps TRBD2 as D (6 bases). There are 18 residues in the CDR3. Per the germline V gene, CDR1 is MNHEY and CDR2 is SVGEGT. The V gene lost 5 bases and the J gene lost 2 bases, with 23 bases spanning the gap. Written as DNA, the CDR3 is TGTGCCAGCAGTCACGGAGGAAGCGGGTCGGCCTCCACAGATACGCAGTATTTT. Its protein product is CASSHGGSGSASTDTQYF.

The CDR3 region has the DNA TGTGCCAGCAGCTTAGAGGCTAGCGGGGGGCGAAAGACCCAGTACTTC. This codes for CASSLEASGGRKTQYF. The chain couples TRBV7-2 to TRBJ2-5; 11 nucleotides align to TRBD2. After removal of 1 base from V and 6 bases from J, the junction contained 7 bases not matched to a gene. Looked up from germline, CDR1 is SGHTA and CDR2 is FQGNSA. The length of the CDR3 is 16 residues.

The J gene is TRBJ1-1, the V gene TRBV6-5; D is undetermined. The V end lost 5 bases, the J end lost 2 bases, and 9 bases lay between the germline ends. The CDR3 is made up of 13 amino acids. The germline CDR1 and CDR2 sequences are MNHEY and SVGAGI. CDR3 protein: CASSRRANTEAFF. The CDR3 nucleotides are TGTGCCAGCAGTAGGCGGGCTAACACTGAAGCTTTCTTT.

The chain links TRBV5-1 to TRBJ2-5; maybe TRBD2 (6 bases). From germline, CDR1 is SGHRS and CDR2 YFSETQ. The V end was cut by 4 bases, the J end by 4 bases, with 23 bases between. This CDR3 has 17 amino acids. The CDR3 protein is CASSRGVGGFAGETQYF. The CDR3 nucleotides are TGCGCCAGCAGCCGCGGTGTGGGGGGATTTGCCGGAGAGACCCAGTACTTC. Supplemented by reference TRBV5-1 and TRBJ2-5, the full variable domain reads KAGVTQTPRYLIKTRGQQVTLSCSPISGHRSVSWYQQTPGQGLQFLFEYFSETQRNKGNFPGRFSGRQFSNSRSEMNVSTLELGDSALYLCASSRGVGGFAGETQYFGPGTRLLVL.

This chain's CDR3 is CASSFVPQGSNQPQHF. The CDR3, as DNA: TGCGCCAGCAGCTTTGTCCCACAGGGGAGCAATCAGCCCCAGCATTTT. This chain uses TRBV5-1 with TRBJ1-5; 7 bases match TRBD1. CDR3 size: 16 residues. J was trimmed by 1 base and V by 2 bases; bases with no gene match: 6. Looked up from germline, CDR1 is SGHRS and CDR2 is YFSETQ.

V is TRBV5-6 and J is TRBJ2-2, with 10 bases lining up with TRBD1. The J segment lost 7 bases and the V segment lost 0 bases, leaving 6 bases of the junction unmatched. The germline gives CDR1 SGHDT, CDR2 YYEEEE. This CDR3 has 16 amino acids. The CDR3 region has the DNA TGTGCCAGCAGCTTGGCGGGACAGGGGCAAAGCGGGGAGCTGTTTTTT. Translated, it gives CASSLAGQGQSGELFF.

J is TRBJ2-5 and V is TRBV20-1; TRBD2 matches 9 bases. V lost 3 bases, J lost 4 bases, and 6 bases stayed unmatched. CDR3 length: 14 residues. Germline loops: CDR1 DFQATT, CDR2 SNEGSKA (reference sequence). This CDR3 is CSASTAGGRETQYF. CDR3 sequence (DNA): TGCAGTGCTAGTACAGCGGGGGGTAGAGAGACCCAGTACTTC.

This chain joins TRBV12-5 and TRBJ2-4; 10 nucleotides align to TRBD1. Germline CDR1 reads LGHNT; CDR2 reads FRNRAP. The CDR3 has 13 amino acids. Trimming at V came to 9 bases and at J to 9 bases, leaving 8 bases not matched to a gene. The CDR3 here is CASCRDRGIIQYF. Here the CDR3 DNA reads TGTGCTAGCTGCCGGGACAGGGGTATCATTCAGTACTTC. The variable domain in full, completed from reference TRBV12-5 and TRBJ2-4, reads DARVTQTPRHKVTEMGQEVTMRCQPILGHNTVFWYRQTMMQGLELLAYFRNRAPLDDSGMPKDRFSAEMPDATLATLKIQPSEPRDSAVYFCASCRDRGIIQYFGAGTRLSVL.

The rearrangement joins TRBV9 to TRBJ2-4; 9 bases map to TRBD1. Germline V gene sequence: CDR1 SGDLS, CDR2 YYNGEE. The CDR3 spans 14 residues. Losses at the gene ends were 3 bases for V and 8 bases for J; bases not matched to a gene: 6. CDR3 in amino acids: CASSEGGQGYIQYF. CDR3 bases: TGTGCCAGCAGCGAGGGGGGACAGGGTTACATTCAGTACTTC.

The chain recombines TRBV5-4 with TRBJ1-1, with no clear D. This CDR3 has 15 amino acids. The V end lost 0 bases, the J end lost 2 bases, and 11 bases lay between the germline ends. Germline V gives CDR1 SGHNT, CDR2 YYREEE (reference sequence). DNA of the CDR3: TGTGCCAGCAGCTTGGTCCCAGATATCAACACTGAAGCTTTCTTT. Its translation is CASSLVPDINTEAFF.

The chain recombines TRBV6-5 with TRBJ2-7; D remains ambiguous. Germline loops: CDR1 MNHEY, CDR2 SVGAGI. This CDR3 is built from 12 residues. V gave up 6 bases and J gave up 0 bases, with 6 bases separating them. The CDR3 bases are TGTGCCAGCAGGGCTGACTCCTACGAGCAGTACTTC. It yields the protein CASRADSYEQYF.

Sample share makes this clone medium-sized (0.01 to 0.1%). J is TRBJ2-1 and V is TRBV3-1 (or the pseudogene TRBV3-2), with 11 bases matching TRBD1. With V trimmed by 4 bases and J by 6 bases, 8 bases remained unmatched. The germline V gene has CDR1 LGHDT and CDR2 YNNKEL (reference sequence). This CDR3 has 16 residues. The CDR3 sequence is CASSRHVGTGGNEQFF. CDR3 nucleotides: TGTGCCAGCAGCCGGCACGTAGGGACAGGGGGCAATGAGCAGTTCTTC.

As for this clone: Additional DNA sequences in this sample encode the identical CDR3. V and J are TRBV5-1 and TRBJ1-1, with a possible D match to TRBD1 (5 bases). The CDR3 has 14 amino acids. Per germline, CDR1 SGHRS and CDR2 YFSETQ. V lost 4 bases and J 6 bases, leaving 16 bases between the germline ends. The CDR3 spells CASSPRQGVAEAFF. DNA for the CDR3: TGCGCCAGCAGCCCCAGACAAGGGGTAGCTGAAGCTTTCTTT.

The chain links TRBV11-2 to TRBJ2-7; 10 bases align to TRBD1. Germline assignment: CDR1 SGHAT and CDR2 FQNNGV. Trimming at V came to 5 bases and at J to 0 bases, leaving 13 bases not matched to a gene. The CDR3 has 18 amino acids. The CDR3 region is CASSQKDRGFVASYEQYF. DNA for the CDR3: TGTGCCAGCAGCCAAAAGGACAGGGGGTTCGTGGCCTCCTACGAGCAGTACTTC. Full variable domain (missing parts from reference TRBV11-2 and TRBJ2-7): EAGVAQSPRYKIIEKRQSVAFWCNPISGHATLYWYQQILGQGPKLLIQFQNNGVVDDSQLPKDRFSAERLKGVDSTLKIQPAKLEDSAVYLCASSQKDRGFVASYEQYFGPGTRLTVT.

The rearrangement links TRBV11-2 to TRBJ2-1; TRBD1 might be the D (6 bases). The CDR3 is 16 residues long. The germline CDR1 and CDR2 sequences are SGHAT and FQNNGV. V was shortened by 5 bases and J by 1 base, with 15 bases between the two germline ends. The CDR3, as DNA: TGTGCCAGCAGCCCTGTTCCCGGACAGTCCTACAATGAGCAGTTCTTC. This gives the protein CASSPVPGQSYNEQFF.

This clone has just one count. The genes are TRBV9 and TRBJ1-4; D remains ambiguous. The J call may be incorrect, as the DNA end agrees better with TRBJ2-2. The CDR3 runs to 12 residues. Germline assignment: CDR1 SGDLS and CDR2 YYNGEE. In DNA, the CDR3 is TGTGCCAGCAGCGTCCCCGGTAGGGAGCTGTTTTTT. It translates to CASSVPGRELFF.

J is TRBJ1-2 and V is TRBV7-9, with D tentatively TRBD1 (5 bases). Germline CDR1 SEHNR, CDR2 FQNEAQ (reference sequence). V lost 2 bases, J lost 8 bases, and 12 bases lay in between. CDR3 length equals 13 residues. The CDR3, as DNA: TGTGCCAGCAGCTTACTTTGGGGGGAGGGCTACACCTTC. It is translated as CASSLLWGEGYTF. Full variable domain (missing parts from reference TRBV7-9 and TRBJ1-2): DTGVSQNPRHKITKRGQNVTFRCDPISEHNRLYWYRQTLGQGPEFLTYFQNEAQLEKSRLLSDRFSAERPKGSFSTLEIQRTEQGDSAMYLCASSLLWGEGYTFGSGTRLTVV.

The rearrangement uses TRBV19 and TRBJ1-2; D call uncertain. The V gene's germline CDR1 is LNHDA and CDR2 SQIVND (reference sequence). The CDR3 sequence is 14 residues long. Trimming left V 7 bases short and J 0 bases short, with 12 bases between. As DNA, the CDR3 is TGTGCCAGTATCGGGGATGATGCTAACTATGGCTACACCTTC. Translating it yields CASIGDDANYGYTF.